Listed here are 17 T cell receptor beta chains from one sample, sequenced in a study of T-cell reconstitution after alpha-beta-depleted transplantation in children. Unique molecular identifiers were built into the TCRbeta library. One entry per CDR3 protein, called by TCRdb with MiXCR from the PCR reads. The repertoire holds 84,000 or so distinct CDR3 sequences, 15% to 19% seen once, with about 19% in the top ten. The specimen was PBMCs, mostly from graft donor cells, collected 180 days after TCRalphabeta/CD19-depleted stem cell transplant. These receptors all come from a male patient under 10 years old who had a stem cell transplant for acute lymphoblastic leukemia, so the T cells may come from the graft donor.

V usage is TRBV6-2 or TRBV6-3 and J usage is TRBJ1-1, with no clear D. CDR1 is MNHEY and CDR2 is SVGEGT in the germline V gene. The CDR3 is 13 amino acids. V lost 6 bases, J lost 4 bases, and 12 bases lay in between. This CDR3 is CASSHAVPTEAFF. The CDR3 nucleotides read TGTGCCAGCAGCCATGCCGTTCCCACTGAAGCTTTCTTT.

The rearrangement uses TRBV7-2 and TRBJ1-5; 8 bases map to TRBD1. The V segment lost 0 bases and the J segment 3 bases; nucleotides outside the gene matches: 4. Germline V lookup: CDR1 SGHTA, CDR2 FQGNSA. The CDR3 is made up of 16 amino acids. CDR3 nucleotides: TGTGCCAGCAGCTTAGCTCAGGGGGCGAACAATCAGCCCCAGCATTTT. Protein sequence: CASSLAQGANNQPQHF. The whole variable domain, filled in from reference TRBV7-2 and TRBJ1-5, reads GAGVSQSPSNKVTEKGKDVELRCDPISGHTALYWYRQSLGQGLEFLIYFQGNSAPDKSGLPSDRFSAERTGGSVSTLTIQRTQQEDSAVYLCASSLAQGANNQPQHFGDGTRLSIL.

V usage is TRBV12-3 or TRBV12-4 and J usage is TRBJ1-1, with D perhaps TRBD1 (6 bases). This CDR3 region has 14 residues. V was pared by 5 bases and J by 4 bases, with 14 bases between. This CDR3 is CASSVSTGFTEAFF. In DNA, the CDR3 is TGTGCCAGCAGTGTATCCACAGGGTTCACTGAAGCTTTCTTT.

V usage is TRBV6-2 or TRBV6-3 and J usage is TRBJ2-5; D is unresolved. V was pared by 2 bases and J by 2 bases, with 3 bases between. This CDR3 spans 12 amino acids. CDR1 MNHEY and CDR2 SVGEGT come from the germline V gene. The CDR3 loop reads CASSYQQETQYF. CDR3 bases: TGTGCCAGCAGTTACCAGCAAGAGACCCAGTACTTC.

This clonotype is medium-sized in the sample. The chain recombines TRBV20-1 with TRBJ2-1, with 9 bases identical to TRBD2. Germline V gene lookup returns CDR1 DFQATT and CDR2 SNEGSKA (reference sequence). This CDR3 contains 15 residues. The V gene end was trimmed by 6 bases and the J gene end by 3 bases; junction bases not matched to a gene: 9. CDR3 loop: CSAPSGGSRYNEQFF. The CDR3 DNA reads TGCAGTGCGCCGAGCGGGGGGTCACGCTACAATGAGCAGTTCTTC.

The chain joins TRBV4-1 to TRBJ2-6; 7 bases match TRBD1. Trimming removed 3 bases from V and 0 bases from J; junction bases left unmatched: 11. Germline CDR1 is MGHRA and CDR2 is YSYEKL. The CDR3 is 19 amino acids. The CDR3, as DNA: TGCGCCAGCAGCCACCCGGACAGGCCTTCATCCTCTGGGGCCAACGTCCTGACTTTC. It encodes CASSHPDRPSSSGANVLTF.

This clonotype was recorded a few times. The CDR3 sequence is CASSPARAAYEQYF. CDR3 bases: TGTGCCAGCTCACCCGCAAGGGCCGCCTACGAGCAGTACTTC. The chain joins TRBV18 to TRBJ2-7; D is uncertain. The CDR3 covers 14 residues. Trimming removed 3 bases from V and 2 bases from J, with 11 bases in between. Per germline, CDR1 KGHSH and CDR2 LQKENI.

This clonotype was picked up a small number of times. V gene TRBV12-3 or TRBV12-4 combines with J gene TRBJ2-2; 8 bases agree with TRBD2. V dropped 11 bases and J dropped 7; count of bases not matched to a gene: 9. The CDR3 extends over 13 amino acids. The chain's CDR3 is CAARRGAGGELFF. For the CDR3, the DNA is TGTGCCGCCCGGCGGGGGGCTGGCGGGGAGCTGTTTTTT.

V and J are TRBV10-3 and TRBJ2-1; 12 bases map to TRBD2. Germline V gives CDR1 ENHRY, CDR2 SYGVKD. CDR3 size: 16 residues. Germline trimming cut 0 bases from V and 9 bases from J; bases unmatched to any gene: 6. As DNA, the CDR3 is TGTGCCATCAGTGAGTCATCTAGCGGGGGGGAGTTTGAGCAGTTCTTC. This translates into CAISESSSGGEFEQFF.

This clonotype was detected a few times. The CDR3 coding sequence is TGTGCCAGCAGCTTTGCGACGGTGGATGAAAAACTGTTTTTT. Translating it yields CASSFATVDEKLFF. The genes are TRBV5-6 and TRBJ1-4, with unresolved D. V lost 2 bases, J lost 6 bases, and 11 bases lay in between. Germline CDR1 SGHDT, CDR2 YYEEEE. The CDR3 extends over 14 amino acids. The whole variable domain, filled in from reference TRBV5-6 and TRBJ1-4, reads DAGVTQSPTHLIKTRGQQVTLRCSPKSGHDTVSWYQQALGQGPQFIFQYYEEEERQRGNFPDRFSGHQFPNYSSELNVNALLLGDSALYLCASSFATVDEKLFFGSGTQLSVL.

The chain is built from TRBV7-2 and TRBJ2-2, with D unclear. Germline V gene sequence: CDR1 SGHTA, CDR2 FQGNSA. The length of the CDR3 is 15 residues. V lost 0 bases and J 4 bases, leaving 9 bases between the germline ends. The DNA for the CDR3 is TGTGCCAGCAGCTTAGCGGCTCCTGGCACCGGGGAGCTGTTTTTT. It codes for CASSLAAPGTGELFF.

There are many counts of this clonotype. This chain uses TRBV18 with TRBJ2-7, with 9 bases fitting TRBD1. This CDR3 comprises 15 residues. V dropped 1 base and J dropped 2; count of bases not matched to a gene: 3. The germline gives CDR1 KGHSH, CDR2 LQKENI. Here the CDR3 reads CASSPQGTGTYEQYF. CDR3 nucleotides: TGTGCCAGCTCACCACAAGGGACAGGGACCTACGAGCAGTACTTC.

This sequence joins TRBV4-3 and TRBJ1-4, with unresolved D. V was pared by 0 bases and J by 8 bases, with 16 bases between. Germline assignment: CDR1 LGHNA and CDR2 YSLEER. The CDR3 has 16 amino acids. CDR3 region: CASSQDLTRVWEKLFF. CDR3 in DNA: TGCGCCAGCAGCCAAGATCTTACGAGGGTTTGGGAAAAACTGTTTTTT.

This clonotype was counted at least ten times. The chain links TRBV5-1 to TRBJ2-2; 10 nucleotides agree with TRBD1. CDR3 length equals 17 residues. V lost 0 bases and J lost 5; bases outside the gene matches: 7. Germline V gene sequence: CDR1 SGHRS, CDR2 YFSETQ. CDR3 region: CASSLAVTGGRTGELFF. Written as DNA, the CDR3 is TGCGCCAGCAGCTTGGCCGTGACAGGGGGCAGGACCGGGGAGCTGTTTTTT.

This clonotype has at least ten counts. The chain has TRBV5-5 and TRBJ2-3; 7 bases agree with TRBD2. Germline CDR1 is SGHKS and CDR2 is YYEKEE (reference sequence). The CDR3 totals 15 residues. Trimming at V came to 3 bases and at J to 2 bases, leaving 6 bases not matched to a gene. The CDR3 DNA is TGTGCCAGCAGCTGGGAGGGCCTATTCACAGATACGCAGTATTTT. Translation: CASSWEGLFTDTQYF.

The V call is TRBV6-2 or TRBV6-3, the J call TRBJ2-5; TRBD2 matches 13 bases. The CDR3 runs to 16 residues. V shed 4 bases, J shed 4 bases, and the junction held 6 bases outside the gene matches. Germline V gives CDR1 MNHEY, CDR2 SVGEGT. In nucleotides, the CDR3 is TGTGCCAGCAGTTCAAGGACTAGCGGGGGAAGAGAGACCCAGTACTTC. Translated, it gives CASSSRTSGGRETQYF.

This clonotype came up a few times. This chain joins TRBV27 and TRBJ2-1, with no clear D. This CDR3 region has 16 residues. V shed 1 base and J shed 1 base, with 11 bases lying between them. CDR1 is MNHEY and CDR2 is SMNVEV in the germline V gene (reference sequence). The CDR3 nucleotides read TGTGCCAGCAGTTTATGGGGAAGGGCTTCCTACAATGAGCAGTTCTTC. Residues: CASSLWGRASYNEQFF.